The subject of this entry is one TCR beta chain. Its antigen remains unidentified. This entry belongs to a study of cytomegalovirus exposure and HLA in healthy donors. Study conclusions and caveats: In the analysis, some V segments, TRBV6-2 and TRBV6-3 included, were excluded as indistinguishable. TCR beta V- and J-gene trimming was later associated with a missense DCLRE1C variant.

Primers: 60 Vbeta forward and 13 Jbeta reverse. Under the authors' procedure: Tens of millions of unique TCR beta chains, roughly 10 million shared, were counted in a later analysis. The protocol was immunoSEQ multiplex PCR, while the TCRdb copy is restricted to in-frame clones and leaves out a portion. V and J calls and clone size are given by that table; D and trimming were obtained from the DNA. The profile shows more than 90,000 clones, around 77% of them singletons. Germline V lookup: CDR1 KGHSH, CDR2 LQKENI. CDR3 size: 12 residues. The V end lost 2 bases, the J end lost 6 bases, and 7 bases lay between the germline ends.

The sample comprised PBMCs. The source is a female donor in good health and CMV-seronegative. This sequence joins TRBV18 and TRBJ1-1, with a weak D call TRBD1 (6 bases). The CDR3 is CASSPKGAEAFF. CDR3 nucleotides: TGTGCCAGCTCACCAAAGGGGGCTGAAGCTTTCTTT.